Listed here are 2 T cell receptor beta chains from one sample, sequenced in a study of cytomegalovirus exposure and HLA in healthy donors. 13 Jbeta primers and 60 Vbeta primers were used for the PCR. Libraries were prepared by immunoSEQ multiplex PCR; TCRdb keeps only in-frame clonotypes and omits some of them. Of more than 110,000 clones in the sample, about three quarters are singletons; the top ten hold around 3.7%. The specimen was PBMCs. The receptors originated from a male donor in good health and CMV-seronegative.

This chain links TRBV1 with TRBJ2-7; TRBD2 was called by the table and not checked on the DNA. TRBV1 is classified as a pseudogene. The CDR3 loop spans 13 amino acids. The CDR3 DNA is TGCACCAGCAGCCATAGCGCCCTATACGAGCAGTACTTC. This sequence encodes CTSSHSALYEQYF.

This clone was detected only a few times. The chain employs TRBV5-1 and TRBJ1-1; 8 nucleotides agree with TRBD1. V dropped 4 bases and J dropped 7; count of bases not matched to a gene: 9. Germline V CDR1 and CDR2: SGHRS, YFSETQ. The CDR3 has 14 residues. The CDR3 here is CASSIAGGVSEAFF. DNA for the CDR3: TGCGCCAGCAGCATCGCAGGGGGCGTAAGTGAAGCTTTCTTT.